This is a list of T cell receptor beta chains from one sample in a study of control samples from healthy donors and cancer patients. The repertoire was sequenced with immunoSEQ multiplex PCR; TCRdb's copy has only in-frame clones and lacks some. The sample has about 35,000 clones, roughly 92% seen once. Sequenced sample: PBMCs. These receptors were taken from a middle-aged man with colorectal cancer. Each CDR3 is given with its conserved first and last residue. A D gene is named only where the DNA matches it firmly. Only part of the rows carry a size: once, few, many, or a class if the clone is expanded.

V: TRBV15
D: -
size: -
length: 15
J: TRBJ1-2
CDR3: CATSGQKRSDYGYTF
DNA: TGTGCCACCAGCGGACAAAAGAGAAGCGACTATGGCTACACCTTC

V: TRBV19
D: TRBD1
size: -
length: 16
J: TRBJ2-5
CDR3: CASSLQRAGGMETQYF
DNA: TGTGCCAGTAGCCTCCAGAGAGCAGGGGGCATGGAGACCCAGTACTTC

V: TRBV27
D: -
size: -
length: 12
J: TRBJ1-2
CDR3: CASSLSGGSYTF
DNA: TGTGCCAGCAGTTTATCCGGCGGGAGCTACACCTTC

V: TRBV6-6
D: TRBD1
size: -
length: 14
J: TRBJ1-2
CDR3: CASRFTGTAYGYTF
DNA: TGTGCCAGCAGATTCACCGGGACAGCCTATGGCTACACCTTC

V: TRBV18
D: -
size: -
length: 14
J: TRBJ2-5
CDR3: CASSSRGLQETQYF
DNA: TGTGCCAGCTCGTCGAGGGGATTACAAGAGACCCAGTACTTC

V: TRBV2
D: TRBD1
size: few
length: 16
J: TRBJ2-7
CDR3: CASSDEGQGALDEQYF
DNA: TGTGCCAGCAGTGATGAAGGGCAGGGGGCTCTCGACGAGCAGTACTTC

V: TRBV6-6
D: -
size: -
length: 15
J: TRBJ2-6
CDR3: CASSYDRSGANVLTF
DNA: TGTGCCAGCAGTTACGATAGATCTGGGGCCAACGTCCTGACTTTC

V: TRBV6-1
D: -
size: -
length: 17
J: TRBJ1-5
CDR3: CASSEGSFGGSNQPQHF
DNA: TGTGCCAGCAGTGAAGGCTCCTTTGGCGGAAGCAATCAGCCCCAGCATTTT

V: TRBV19
D: -
size: -
length: 13
J: TRBJ1-5
CDR3: CASSPFQGQPQHF
DNA: TGTGCCAGTAGCCCTTTCCAGGGTCAGCCCCAGCATTTT

V: TRBV21-1
D: -
size: -
length: 16
J: TRBJ1-1
CDR3: CASSLRTFDRNTEAFF
DNA: TGTGCCAGCAGTCTTCGGACTTTTGATAGGAACACTGAAGCTTTCTTT

V: TRBV7-9
D: TRBD2
size: -
length: 16
J: TRBJ2-7
CDR3: CASSPTSGGSSYEQYF
DNA: TGTGCCAGCAGCCCGACTAGCGGGGGAAGCTCCTACGAGCAGTACTTC

V: TRBV9
D: -
size: once
length: 13
J: TRBJ1-1
CDR3: CASSAVGGTEAFF
DNA: TGTGCCAGCAGCGCTGTGGGGGGGACTGAAGCTTTCTTT

V: TRBV6-2/TRBV6-3
D: -
size: -
length: 14
J: TRBJ2-7
CDR3: CASSWAALSYEQYF
DNA: TGTGCCAGCAGTTGGGCAGCCCTTTCCTACGAGCAGTACTTC

V: TRBV7-3
D: TRBD1
size: -
length: 17
J: TRBJ1-4
CDR3: CASSLDPPGQGAQKLFF
DNA: TGTGCCAGCAGCTTAGACCCCCCGGGACAGGGGGCACAGAAACTGTTTTTT

V: TRBV9
D: -
size: -
length: 15
J: TRBJ1-5
CDR3: CASSRADRPNQPQHF
DNA: TGTGCCAGCAGCCGAGCTGACAGACCCAATCAGCCCCAGCATTTT

V: TRBV29-1
D: TRBD1
size: -
length: 16
J: TRBJ1-2
CDR3: CSVIGRTGAQGYGYTF
DNA: TGCAGCGTTATTGGCCGGACAGGGGCGCAAGGCTATGGCTACACCTTC

V: TRBV2
D: -
size: -
length: 12
J: TRBJ1-1
CDR3: CASRGRDTEAFF
DNA: TGTGCCAGCAGGGGGAGAGACACTGAAGCTTTCTTT

V: TRBV7-8
D: -
size: -
length: 16
J: TRBJ2-4
CDR3: CASSLGEGTLKNIQYF
DNA: TGTGCCAGCAGCTTGGGTGAGGGGACCCTCAAAAACATTCAGTACTTC

V: TRBV7-2
D: -
size: -
length: 13
J: TRBJ1-5
CDR3: CATKTGPNQPQHF
DNA: TGTGCCACCAAAACAGGGCCCAATCAGCCCCAGCATTTT

V: TRBV15
D: TRBD1
size: -
length: 16
J: TRBJ1-5
CDR3: CATSRVQGLGNQPQHF
DNA: TGTGCCACCAGCAGGGTACAGGGGCTTGGTAATCAGCCCCAGCATTTT

V: TRBV7-8
D: -
size: -
length: 14
J: TRBJ2-1
CDR3: CASSPRTPNNEQFF
DNA: TGTGCCAGCAGCCCTCGGACCCCAAACAATGAGCAGTTCTTC

V: TRBV7-2
D: -
size: -
length: 13
J: TRBJ2-2
CDR3: CASSLLAIGELFF
DNA: TGTGCCAGCAGCTTGCTAGCGATCGGGGAGCTGTTTTTT

V: TRBV19
D: TRBD1
size: -
length: 16
J: TRBJ1-5
CDR3: CASRFLGQGGNQPQHF
DNA: TGTGCCAGTAGATTCCTGGGACAGGGGGGTAATCAGCCCCAGCATTTT

V: TRBV4-1
D: -
size: -
length: 15
J: TRBJ1-2
CDR3: CASSQVVPGDYGYTF
DNA: TGCGCCAGCAGCCAAGTAGTCCCGGGGGACTATGGCTACACCTTC

V: TRBV7-2
D: -
size: -
length: 16
J: TRBJ1-3
CDR3: CASSLNRVYSGNTIYF
DNA: TGTGCCAGCAGCTTAAATCGGGTATACTCTGGAAACACCATATATTTT

V: TRBV18
D: -
size: -
length: 13
J: TRBJ2-3
CDR3: CASSPSRADTQYF
DNA: TGTGCCAGCTCACCATCCCGGGCGGATACGCAGTATTTT

V: TRBV29-1
D: -
size: -
length: 14
J: TRBJ2-1
CDR3: CSVEEVGGYNEQFF
DNA: TGCAGCGTTGAAGAAGTTGGGGGTTACAATGAGCAGTTCTTC

V: TRBV3-1/TRBV3-2
D: TRBD2
size: -
length: 16
J: TRBJ2-1
CDR3: CASSQALAGTYNEQFF
DNA: TGTGCCAGCAGCCAAGCCCTAGCGGGGACCTACAATGAGCAGTTCTTC

V: TRBV5-1
D: -
size: -
length: 18
J: TRBJ1-4
CDR3: CASSPSAGHPPSNEKLFF
DNA: TGCGCCAGCAGCCCATCAGCGGGACATCCTCCTTCCAATGAAAAACTGTTTTTT